The clone carrying this T cell receptor beta chain was recorded at least ten times. Its antigen remains unidentified. Described time point: pre-sensitization, week 0. The treatment: therapeutic diphenylcyclopropenone sensitization with weekly scalp DPC. The germline V gene has CDR1 DFQATT and CDR2 SNEGSKA (reference sequence). With V trimmed by 1 base and J by 1 base, 20 bases remained unmatched. This CDR3 is 20 amino acids long. Individual cDNA molecules received unique molecular identifiers in the library. Each CDR3 protein is one row after TCRdb ran MiXCR on the RACE reads. The repertoire consists of over 300,000 distinct CDR3 sequences, with 4.5% to 6% occurring once and the leading ten covering 2% to 3%. The entry originates in a study of human T cells and chemical hapten exposure. Background on the study: All through the approximately 24-week study, the scalp of each patient received diphenylcyclopropenone doses weekly.

Study findings and constraints: TCRs whose frequency exceeded 1 in 1000 remained the same following DPC sensitization. Expanded TCR sets contained significantly more large CDR3 similarity clusters than controls.

The source material was whole blood, sampled in connection with sensitization to the hapten diphenylcyclopropenone (DPC). The chain couples TRBV20-1 to TRBJ2-3, with 7 bases that match TRBD2. This TCR was sampled from a woman aged 50 to 65 with alopecia areata. Some clones in this sample may be carry-over from other donors' samples. The CDR3 protein is CSARALKVAGPKRGTDTQYF. CDR3 nucleotides: TGCAGTGCTAGAGCCCTCAAGGTAGCGGGTCCGAAGCGGGGCACAGATACGCAGTATTTT.